This T cell receptor beta chain derives from a study of cytotoxic CD8 clonotypes in ibrutinib-treated CLL. At the level of the study: Partial response was seen in roughly 24 patients and complete response in 2; after median about 70 months, around 14 stayed remitted, around 12 progressed. Broader study findings: While tracking circulating CD8+ T-cell counts, baseline clonality exceeded that of age-matched healthy donors. Increased clonality at ibrutinib response gave way to a return toward baseline at progression.

The CDR3 contains 13 residues. CDR1 is SGHDN and CDR2 is FVKESK in the germline V gene. Trimming took 6 bases from V and 2 from J, leaving 10 bases between them. Remarks on this clone: Its antigen is not known.

Data came from immunoSEQ multiplex PCR; TCRdb stores just in-frame clones and leaves some out. The sample lists roughly 70,000 clones, 80% occurring once. J is TRBJ1-1 and V is TRBV14; D unclear. This sequence was found in a human donor with chronic lymphocytic leukemia. The starting material was PBMCs, obtained at disease progression, from a patient treated with ibrutinib. The CDR3 DNA is TGTGCCAGCAGTCTCATGATAAACACTGAAGCTTTCTTT. As protein: CASSLMINTEAFF.